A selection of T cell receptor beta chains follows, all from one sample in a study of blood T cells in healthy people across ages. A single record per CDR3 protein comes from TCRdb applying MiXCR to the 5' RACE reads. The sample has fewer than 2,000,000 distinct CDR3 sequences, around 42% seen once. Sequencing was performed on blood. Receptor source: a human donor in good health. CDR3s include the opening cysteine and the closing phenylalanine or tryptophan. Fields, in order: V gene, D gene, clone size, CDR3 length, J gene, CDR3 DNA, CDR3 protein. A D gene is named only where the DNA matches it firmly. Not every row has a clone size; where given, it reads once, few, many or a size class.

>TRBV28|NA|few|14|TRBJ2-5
TGTGCCAGCAGTCCCCCCAACGGAGAAGAGACCCAGTACTTC
CASSPPNGEETQYF
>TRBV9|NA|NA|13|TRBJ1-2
TGTGCCAGCAGCGTAGCACAGGGCCATGGCTACACCTTC
CASSVAQGHGYTF
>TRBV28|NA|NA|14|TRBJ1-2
TGTGCCAGCAGTCGAAAGGGTTTAAACTATGGCTACACCTTC
CASSRKGLNYGYTF
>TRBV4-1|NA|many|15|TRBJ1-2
TGCGCCAGCAGCCAAGTGGCTTCCAGGCCGTCGGGCTACACCTTC
CASSQVASRPSGYTF
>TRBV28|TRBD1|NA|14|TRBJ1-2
TGTGCCAGCAGTCTAACAGGGGGCGCGAAGGGCTACACCTTC
CASSLTGGAKGYTF
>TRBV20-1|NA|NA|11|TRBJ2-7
TGCAGCTGCCGGGGCCCTTACGAGCAGTACTTC
CSCRGPYEQYF
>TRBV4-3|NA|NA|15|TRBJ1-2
TGCGCCAGCAGCCTAACCTACAGGGTCCAGGATGGCTACACCTTC
CASSLTYRVQDGYTF
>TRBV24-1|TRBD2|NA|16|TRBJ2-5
TGTGCCACCAGTGACCCCCAGCGGGGGGGACAAGAGACCCAGTACTTC
CATSDPQRGGQETQYF
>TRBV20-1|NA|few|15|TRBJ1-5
TGCAGTGCTAGTTCGCCGCGGGGAGAAATGCAGCCCCAGCATTTT
CSASSPRGEMQPQHF
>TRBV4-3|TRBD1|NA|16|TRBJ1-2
TGCGCCAGCAGCCGAGCTGTGACAGGGGGCGCGCATGGCTACACCTTC
CASSRAVTGGAHGYTF
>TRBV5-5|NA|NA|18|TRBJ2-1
TGTGCCAGCAGCTTACTTCGTTATAGAGGGGGCTCCTACAATGAGCAGTTCTTC
CASSLLRYRGGSYNEQFF
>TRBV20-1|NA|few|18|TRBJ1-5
TGCAGTGCTAGACCTCCGAATGTTGGGGGGTTAAGCAATCAGCCCCAGCATTTT
CSARPPNVGGLSNQPQHF
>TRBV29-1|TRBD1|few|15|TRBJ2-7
TGCAGCGCCGCGACCGTGGGACAGGGGTCCTACGAGCAGTACTTC
CSAATVGQGSYEQYF
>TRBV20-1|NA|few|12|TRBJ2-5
TGCAGTGCTGAGGGATCTCAAGAGACCCAGTACTTC
CSAEGSQETQYF
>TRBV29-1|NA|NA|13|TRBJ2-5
TGCAGCGTTGAAGAGAAAGTACAAGAGACCCAGTACTTC
CSVEEKVQETQYF
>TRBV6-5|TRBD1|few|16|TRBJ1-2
TGTGCCAGCAGTACCCTGGGACAGGGAGTAAACTATGGCTACACCTTC
CASSTLGQGVNYGYTF
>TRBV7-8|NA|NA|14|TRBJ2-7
TGTGCCAGCAGCTTAAGTCGACAGTACTACGAGCAGTACTTC
CASSLSRQYYEQYF
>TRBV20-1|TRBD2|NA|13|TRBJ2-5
TGCAGTGCTCAAGCGGGGGTCCAAGAGACCCAGTACTTC
CSAQAGVQETQYF
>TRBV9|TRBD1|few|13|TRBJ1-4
TGTGCCAGCACCCCCGGGACAGGTGAAAAACTGTTTTTT
CASTPGTGEKLFF
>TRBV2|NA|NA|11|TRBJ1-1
TGTGCCAGCAGGGTTCTCCCCGAGGCTTTCTTT
CASRVLPEAFF
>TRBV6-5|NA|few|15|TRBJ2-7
TGTGCCAGCAGTGAGACAGTCCGAGGGGCCTACGAGCAGTACTTC
CASSETVRGAYEQYF
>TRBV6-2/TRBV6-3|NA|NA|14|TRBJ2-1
TGTGCCAGCAGTATCCGGGGGTCGGGGGTTGAGCAGTTCTTC
CASSIRGSGVEQFF
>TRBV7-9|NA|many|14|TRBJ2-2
TGTGCCAGCAGCCACTTGAAAAACACCGGGGAGCTGTTTTTT
CASSHLKNTGELFF
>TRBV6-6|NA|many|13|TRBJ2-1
TGTGCCAGCAGTTACTCGAGTGAGGTTGAGCAGTTCTTC
CASSYSSEVEQFF
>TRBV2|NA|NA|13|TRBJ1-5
TGTGCCAGCAGAGATTATAGCAATCAGCCCCAGCATTTT
CASRDYSNQPQHF
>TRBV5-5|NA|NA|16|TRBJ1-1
TGTGCCAGCAGCTTGTTTACTAAGACTACGAACACTGAAGCTTTCTTT
CASSLFTKTTNTEAFF
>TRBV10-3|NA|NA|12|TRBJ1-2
TGTGCCATCACCCCGGACCTATATGGCTACACCTTC
CAITPDLYGYTF
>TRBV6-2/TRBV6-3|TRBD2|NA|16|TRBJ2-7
TGTGCCAGCAGTTACTCGAGAGCGGGGGGCTCCTACGAGCAGTACTTC
CASSYSRAGGSYEQYF
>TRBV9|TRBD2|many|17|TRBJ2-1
TGTGCCAGCAGCGTAGGGTTTACGGGGGGGCTCATCAATGAGCAGTTCTTC
CASSVGFTGGLINEQFF